The sequence of this TCR beta chain was determined in a study of T cell changes during pregnancy in multiple sclerosis. The assay was immunoSEQ multiplex PCR, and TCRdb's table has in-frame clones only and misses some. Altogether some 70,000 clones are present, around 90% being singletons, with the ten largest covering approximately 3.3%. The sample here was peripheral blood, taken after pregnancy. The clonotype comes from a female donor in good health, enrolled as a control in a pregnancy study.

CDR3 sequence (DNA): TGCGCCAGCAGCTTGGGTCTAGCGGGGGCCCAGAATGAGCAGTTCTTC. It specifies CASSLGLAGAQNEQFF. This sequence joins TRBV5-1 and TRBJ2-1; 10 nucleotides agree with TRBD2. V lost 0 bases to trimming and J lost 7 bases; unmatched junction nucleotides: 7. Germline V CDR1 and CDR2: SGHRS, YFSETQ. The CDR3 covers 16 residues.